The 32 T cell receptor beta chains listed next were all sequenced from one sample in a study of cytomegalovirus exposure and HLA in healthy donors. In the PCR, 60 Vbeta and 13 Jbeta primers were used. Here immunoSEQ multiplex PCR was the method, and the copy in TCRdb shows in-frame clones only, minus some. The sample lists around 120,000 clones, about 80% occurring once. Sequences were obtained from PBMCs. These receptor sequences come from a female donor in good health and CMV-seropositive.

V and J are TRBV6-6 and TRBJ2-1; unclear D gene. This CDR3 comprises 14 residues. V shed 2 bases and J shed 6 bases, with 11 bases lying between them. The V gene's germline CDR1 is MNHNY and CDR2 SVGAGI (reference sequence). Here the CDR3 reads CASSYPRGGNEQFF. The CDR3 nucleotides are TGTGCCAGCAGTTACCCACGAGGCGGCAATGAGCAGTTCTTC.

The V call is TRBV4-1, the J call TRBJ2-6; 8 bases fit TRBD1. Germline V lookup: CDR1 MGHRA, CDR2 YSYEKL. The CDR3 is 16 amino acids. The V and J ends lost 4 bases and 2 bases, in that order; junction bases with no gene match: 4. The CDR3, as DNA: TGCGCCAGCAGCCCACAGACAGGGGCTGGGGCCAACGTCCTGACTTTC. Translation: CASSPQTGAGANVLTF.

The V and J genes are TRBV9 and TRBJ2-7, with 9 bases identical to TRBD2. Unmatched junction bases numbered 4, after V lost 1 base and J lost 5 bases. Looked up from germline, CDR1 is SGDLS and CDR2 is YYNGEE. This CDR3 is 14 amino acids long. CDR3: CASSVRAGGHEQYF. The CDR3 coding sequence is TGTGCCAGCAGCGTAAGGGCGGGGGGGCACGAGCAGTACTTC.

This chain uses TRBV19 with TRBJ1-1; TRBD1 agrees at 9 bases. Trimming took 5 bases from V and 5 from J; bases not matched to a gene: 3. CDR1 is LNHDA and CDR2 is SQIVND in the germline V gene (reference sequence). The CDR3 contains 13 residues. The CDR3 DNA sequence: TGTGCCAGTAGTGGGACAGGGTGGACTGAAGCTTTCTTT. Translation: CASSGTGWTEAFF. Variable domain in full (rest from reference TRBV19 and TRBJ1-1): DGGITQSPKYLFRKEGQNVTLSCEQNLNHDAMYWYRQDPGQGLRLIYYSQIVNDFQKGDIAEGYSVSREKKESFPLTVTSAQKNPTAFYLCASSGTGWTEAFFGQGTRLTVV.

The table lists this clone with a few counts. The V and J genes are TRBV5-1 and TRBJ2-7; D possibly corresponds to TRBD1 (5 bases). Germline CDR1 SGHRS, CDR2 YFSETQ. The CDR3 is 13 amino acids. V was cut by 4 bases and J by 2 bases, with 10 bases left in between. This CDR3 is CASSLSDTYEQYF. CDR3 nucleotide sequence: TGCGCCAGCAGCCTCTCGGACACCTACGAGCAGTACTTC.

The chain couples TRBV6-6 to TRBJ2-5, with D possibly TRBD2 on 6 matching bases. V was shortened by 0 bases and J by 4 bases, with 9 bases between the two germline ends. Germline values: CDR1 MNHNY, CDR2 SVGAGI (reference sequence). The CDR3 length is 14 residues. Here the CDR3 reads CASSYSGRGETQYF. The CDR3 DNA sequence: TGTGCCAGCAGTTACTCCGGGAGAGGAGAGACCCAGTACTTC.

The V and J genes are TRBV27 and TRBJ1-6; D remains ambiguous. The CDR3 runs to 15 residues. V lost 5 bases and J 0 bases, leaving 8 bases between the germline ends. CDR1 MNHEY and CDR2 SMNVEV come from the germline V gene (reference sequence). In nucleotides, the CDR3 is TGTGCCAGCAGTCCGCCCGGCTCCTATAATTCACCCCTCCACTTT. As protein: CASSPPGSYNSPLHF.

The V call is TRBV29-1, the J call TRBJ2-7, with D possibly being TRBD2 (6 bases). The CDR3 length is 11 residues. V was cut by 7 bases and J by 3 bases, with 10 bases left in between. Germline CDR1 is SQVTM and CDR2 is ANQGSEA. The CDR3: CSAGSIYEQYF. CDR3 sequence (DNA): TGCAGCGCCGGGAGCATCTACGAGCAGTACTTC.

This chain joins TRBV7-6 and TRBJ2-1; the match to TRBD2 covers 10 bases. V gave up 3 bases and J gave up 7 bases; unmatched junction bases: 9. The CDR3 runs 16 residues. Germline-derived CDR1 and CDR2 are SGHVS and FNYEAQ. CDR3 in amino acids: CASSLQREGRRNEQFF. The CDR3 DNA is TGTGCCAGCAGCTTGCAGCGGGAGGGCCGAAGGAATGAGCAGTTCTTC.

The chain carries TRBV5-1 and TRBJ1-4; maybe TRBD1 (6 bases). This CDR3 is built from 15 residues. Trimming removed 3 bases from V and 6 bases from J, with 15 bases in between. Per the germline V gene, CDR1 is SGHRS and CDR2 is YFSETQ. As DNA, the CDR3 is TGCGCCAGCAGCTCTAATACAGGGTCTGATGAAAAACTGTTTTTT. Translating it yields CASSSNTGSDEKLFF.

Ten or more counts support this clone. The CDR3 DNA reads TGTGCCAGCAGTGAAGGGACAGGGGGCGGAAACACCATATATTTT. Its translation: CASSEGTGGGNTIYF. The genes are TRBV6-1 and TRBJ1-3, with TRBD1 identical over 11 bases. Germline CDR1 is MNHNS and CDR2 is SASEGT. Trimming took 1 base from V and 4 from J; bases not matched to a gene: 0. The length of the CDR3 is 15 residues.

The chain has TRBV14 and TRBJ2-5, with D hard to call. This CDR3 is 15 amino acids long. Deletions cut 2 bases from V and 5 bases from J, with 15 bases between. From germline, CDR1 is SGHDN and CDR2 FVKESK. The CDR3 sequence: CASSQIKGVGETQYF. The CDR3, as DNA: TGTGCCAGCAGCCAAATTAAAGGAGTTGGGGAGACCCAGTACTTC.

This chain joins TRBV7-2 and TRBJ2-5; 7 positions match TRBD1. Germline V CDR1 and CDR2: SGHTA, FQGNSA. The CDR3 is made up of 16 amino acids. V shed 5 bases, J shed 2 bases, and the junction held 11 bases outside the gene matches. CDR3 sequence (DNA): TGTGCCAGCAGCCCAAACCCCGGGACAGTACAAGAGACCCAGTACTTC. Amino acids: CASSPNPGTVQETQYF.

The V gene is TRBV5-1, the J gene TRBJ2-7; 9 bases map to TRBD2. The junction had 11 bases not matched to a gene; V was cut back by 0 bases and J by 13 bases. Germline V gene lookup returns CDR1 SGHRS and CDR2 YFSETQ. CDR3 length: 14 residues. CDR3 residues: CASSLVSSGEKIYF. The DNA of the CDR3 is TGCGCCAGCAGCTTGGTCTCTAGCGGGGAAAAGATCTACTTC.

This clone was seen more than once but under ten times. The V call is TRBV18, the J call TRBJ1-1; TRBD1 agrees at 9 bases. The CDR3 spans 15 residues. J was trimmed by 2 bases and V by 3 bases; bases with no gene match: 4. Germline loops: CDR1 KGHSH, CDR2 LQKENI. CDR3 sequence (DNA): TGTGCCAGCTCACCTCGACAGGGGGGTAACACTGAAGCTTTCTTT. This sequence encodes CASSPRQGGNTEAFF.

This clone appeared a few times. One end of the junction does not line up with germline, which may come from a read error. The chain links TRBV28 to TRBJ2-5; D is uncertain. CDR1 and CDR2 (germline): MDHEN, SYDVKM. CDR3 length: 11 residues. Here the CDR3 reads CASANQETQYF. DNA for the CDR3: TGTGCCAGCGCCAACCAGGAGACCCAGTACTTC.

The rearrangement links TRBV5-5 to TRBJ1-5; 7 bases are a match to TRBD1. The CDR3 is 15 residues long. Looked up from germline, CDR1 is SGHKS and CDR2 is YYEKEE (reference sequence). The V and J ends lost 4 bases and 3 bases, in that order; junction bases with no gene match: 7. The CDR3 DNA is TGTGCCAGCAGCCCCTGGACAGGAGCCAATCAGCCCCAGCATTTT. This encodes CASSPWTGANQPQHF.

In nucleotides, the CDR3 is TGTGCCAGCAGCTTGCTAATCGGGAGCGAGCAGTACTTC. Protein product: CASSLLIGSEQYF. The chain couples TRBV5-4 to TRBJ2-7; weak D call: TRBD2 (6 bases). The germline V gene encodes CDR1 SGHNT and CDR2 YYREEE (reference sequence). Trimming took 1 base from V and 6 from J, leaving 11 bases between them. The CDR3 extends over 13 amino acids.

The chain carries TRBV4-1 and TRBJ1-4, with D possibly TRBD1 on 6 matching bases. The germline CDR1 and CDR2 sequences are MGHRA and YSYEKL. Trimming cost V 2 bases and J 8 bases, with 18 bases left between them. The length of the CDR3 is 16 residues. The CDR3 here is CASSQRGQGPEEKLFF. In DNA form, the CDR3 reads TGCGCCAGCAGCCAACGTGGGCAGGGGCCGGAGGAAAAACTGTTTTTT.

The chain couples TRBV27 to TRBJ2-1; 10 nucleotides match TRBD2. CDR1 is MNHEY, CDR2 SMNVEV, per germline (reference sequence). CDR3 length: 14 amino acids. With 4 bases clipped from V and 5 bases from J, the junction kept 2 bases outside the gene matches. The CDR3 sequence is CASSWTSGDNEQFF. The CDR3 region has the DNA TGTGCCAGCAGTTGGACTAGCGGCGACAATGAGCAGTTCTTC.

The chain recombines TRBV6-1 with TRBJ2-5; TRBD1 agrees at 7 bases. CDR3 size: 19 residues. The J segment lost 3 bases and the V segment lost 3 bases, leaving 19 bases of the junction unmatched. CDR1 is MNHNS and CDR2 is SASEGT in the germline V gene. CDR3 amino acids: CASSEVLGTGDLKKETQYF. The CDR3 coding sequence is TGTGCCAGCAGTGAGGTATTAGGAACAGGGGATTTGAAGAAAGAGACCCAGTACTTC.

The gene calls are TRBV7-3 and TRBJ2-1, with 11 bases matching TRBD2. The CDR3 has 15 residues. The trim removed 5 bases at V and 7 bases at J, leaving 7 bases unmatched. Germline values: CDR1 SGHTA, CDR2 FQGTGA. The CDR3 loop reads CASSGSSGGTNEQFF. Here the CDR3 DNA reads TGTGCCAGCAGCGGATCTAGCGGGGGGACTAATGAGCAGTTCTTC.

The chain employs TRBV5-5 and TRBJ1-1; 8 positions match TRBD1. There are 15 residues in the CDR3. The junction had 5 bases not matched to a gene; V was cut back by 3 bases and J by 1 base. Germline loops: CDR1 SGHKS, CDR2 YYEKEE (reference sequence). This CDR3 reads CASSSGQGWNTEAFF. CDR3 nucleotides: TGTGCCAGCAGCTCCGGACAGGGCTGGAACACTGAAGCTTTCTTT.

V is TRBV2 and J is TRBJ2-7; 9 bases are a match to TRBD2. The V gene end was trimmed by 6 bases and the J gene end by 5 bases; junction bases not matched to a gene: 8. CDR3 length: 14 amino acids. CDR1 SNHLY and CDR2 FYNNEI come from the germline V gene. For the CDR3, the DNA is TGTGCCAGCAGCCCGGGACTAGCTATCGACGAGCAGTACTTC. It translates to CASSPGLAIDEQYF.

This clone was seen only once. The V and J genes are TRBV5-1 and TRBJ2-2, with D hard to call. The V gene lost 1 base and the J gene lost 3 bases, with 10 bases spanning the gap. The germline gives CDR1 SGHRS, CDR2 YFSETQ. The length of the CDR3 is 15 residues. CDR3 amino acids: CASSLRGRDTGELFF. CDR3 nucleotide sequence: TGCGCCAGCAGCTTGCGAGGCAGAGACACCGGGGAGCTGTTTTTT.

This rearrangement joins TRBV9 to TRBJ1-4, with D maybe TRBD1 (5 bases). The CDR3 length is 15 residues. CDR1 SGDLS and CDR2 YYNGEE come from the germline V gene. V shed 0 bases and J shed 2 bases, with 8 bases lying between them. DNA of the CDR3: TGTGCCAGCAGCGTAGGGGGGGGGACTAATGAAAAACTGTTTTTT. Translated: CASSVGGGTNEKLFF.

This rearrangement joins TRBV6-1 to TRBJ1-5; D possibly corresponds to TRBD1 (6 bases). Germline CDR1 reads MNHNS; CDR2 reads SASEGT. V lost 2 bases and J 14 bases, leaving 13 bases between the germline ends. This CDR3 is 12 amino acids long. In nucleotides, the CDR3 is TGTGCCAGCAGTGAATTCAGGACAGAGGAGCATTTT. Encoded protein: CASSEFRTEEHF.

The chain's CDR3 is CASSQGLTGKRGYTF. CDR3 in DNA: TGTGCCAGCAGCCAGGGGCTGACAGGGAAAAGAGGCTACACCTTC. V and J are TRBV28 and TRBJ1-2; TRBD1 matches 7 bases. The length of the CDR3 is 15 residues. Germline assignment: CDR1 MDHEN and CDR2 SYDVKM. J was trimmed by 8 bases and V by 6 bases; bases with no gene match: 15.

CDR3: CASSPTYYEQYF. The CDR3, as DNA: TGTGCCAGCAGCCCCACTTATTACGAGCAGTACTTC. The chain links TRBV7-2 to TRBJ2-7; no firm D call. There are 12 residues in the CDR3. Germline-derived CDR1 and CDR2 are SGHTA and FQGNSA. V dropped 5 bases and J dropped 4 bases, with 9 bases sitting between them.

This clone was picked up a small number of times. The chain is built from TRBV9 and TRBJ1-1, with D perhaps matching TRBD1 (5 bases). The CDR3 covers 15 residues. The V gene's germline CDR1 is SGDLS and CDR2 YYNGEE. V lost 2 bases to trimming and J lost 4 bases, with 15 bases between them. This CDR3 reads CASSVSWGGITEAFF. CDR3 sequence (DNA): TGTGCCAGCAGCGTGTCCTGGGGGGGGATCACTGAAGCTTTCTTT.

The gene calls are TRBV6-1 and TRBJ1-3, with 8 bases that match TRBD1. CDR1 is MNHNS, CDR2 SASEGT, per germline. Trimming cost V 6 bases and J 0 bases; bases outside gene matches: 4. This CDR3 spans 15 amino acids. The CDR3 here is CASRRDRRSGNTIYF. Here the CDR3 DNA reads TGTGCCAGCAGGAGGGACAGGCGCTCTGGAAACACCATATATTTT.

A few counts support this clone. V gene TRBV6-5 combines with J gene TRBJ1-6, with D tentatively TRBD1 (6 bases). The V gene's germline CDR1 is MNHEY and CDR2 SVGAGI. V was cut by 3 bases and J by 10 bases, with 13 bases left in between. This CDR3 has 14 amino acids. The CDR3 nucleotides read TGTGCCAGCAGTTATGGGGGCTTGGGATCACCCCTCCACTTT. It translates to CASSYGGLGSPLHF.